This note documents a single T cell receptor (beta chain) sequence. The CDR3 is made up of 15 amino acids. V was shortened by 2 bases and J by 0 bases, with 8 bases between the two germline ends. Germline values: CDR1 SEHNR, CDR2 FQNEAQ (reference sequence). Authors' data handling: Estimates of nucleated cell counts were drawn from the amplification of reference gene primers. The method was immunoSEQ multiplex PCR; TCRdb's version includes in-frame clones alone and lacks a portion of them. Clone size and V and J calls were adopted from that table, with D and trimming inferred from the DNA. The profile shows over 150,000 clones, 70% to 90% of them singletons. The record originates from a study of blood T cell repertoires in COVID-19. Study details: Whether acute or convalescent, the COVID-19 samples came from the United States, Italy and Spain.

V gene TRBV7-9 combines with J gene TRBJ2-1, with D possibly matching TRBD1 (7 bases). This receptor was taken from a man aged 45-65 years with COVID-19, enrolled during active disease. The source material was peripheral blood. CDR3 sequence (DNA): TGTGCCAGCAGCTTACAGGGGGGCTCCTACAATGAGCAGTTCTTC. The encoded protein is CASSLQGGSYNEQFF.